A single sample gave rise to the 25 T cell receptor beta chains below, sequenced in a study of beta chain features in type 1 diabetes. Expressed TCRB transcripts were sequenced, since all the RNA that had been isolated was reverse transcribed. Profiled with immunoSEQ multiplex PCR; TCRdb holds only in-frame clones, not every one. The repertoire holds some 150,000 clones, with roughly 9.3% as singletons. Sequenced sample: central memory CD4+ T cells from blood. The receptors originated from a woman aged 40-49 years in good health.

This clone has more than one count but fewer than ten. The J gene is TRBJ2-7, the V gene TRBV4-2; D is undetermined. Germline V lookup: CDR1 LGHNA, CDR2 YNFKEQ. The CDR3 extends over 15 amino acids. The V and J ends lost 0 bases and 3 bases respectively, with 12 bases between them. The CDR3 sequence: CASSQDNFGSYEQYF. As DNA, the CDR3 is TGTGCCAGCAGCCAAGATAATTTTGGCAGCTACGAGCAGTACTTC.

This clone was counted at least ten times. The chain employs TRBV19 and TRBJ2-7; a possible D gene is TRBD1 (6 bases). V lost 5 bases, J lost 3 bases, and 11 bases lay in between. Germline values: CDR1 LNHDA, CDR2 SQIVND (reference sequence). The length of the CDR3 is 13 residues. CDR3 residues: CASSSTGNYEQYF. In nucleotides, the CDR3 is TGTGCCAGTAGTTCGACAGGCAACTACGAGCAGTACTTC.

The CDR3 nucleotides read TGCAGCGGGGGGACAGGGAATGGCTACACCTTC. Translated: CSGGTGNGYTF. The chain joins TRBV29-1 to TRBJ1-2, with 9 bases that match TRBD1. Germline values: CDR1 SQVTM, CDR2 ANQGSEA. J lost 6 bases, V lost 7 bases, and 3 bases had no gene match. The CDR3 has 11 amino acids.

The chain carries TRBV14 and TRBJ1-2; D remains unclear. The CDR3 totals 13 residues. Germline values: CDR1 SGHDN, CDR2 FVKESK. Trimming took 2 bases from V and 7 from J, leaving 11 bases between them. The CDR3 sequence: CASSQRGYGGYTF. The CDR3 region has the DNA TGTGCCAGCAGCCAAAGAGGGTACGGTGGCTACACCTTC.

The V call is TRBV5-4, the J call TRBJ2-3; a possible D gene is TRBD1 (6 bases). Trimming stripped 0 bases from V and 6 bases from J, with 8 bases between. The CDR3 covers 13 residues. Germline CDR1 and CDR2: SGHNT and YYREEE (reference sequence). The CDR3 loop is CASSLGQGDTQYF. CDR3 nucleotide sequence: TGTGCCAGCAGCTTGGGTCAGGGGGATACGCAGTATTTT.

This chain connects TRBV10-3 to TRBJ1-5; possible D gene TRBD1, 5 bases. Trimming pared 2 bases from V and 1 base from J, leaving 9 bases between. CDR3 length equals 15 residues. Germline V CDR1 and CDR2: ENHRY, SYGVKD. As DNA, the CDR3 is TGTGCCATCAGTGAGAGGGGCGACAGCAATCAGCCCCAGCATTTT. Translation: CAISERGDSNQPQHF.

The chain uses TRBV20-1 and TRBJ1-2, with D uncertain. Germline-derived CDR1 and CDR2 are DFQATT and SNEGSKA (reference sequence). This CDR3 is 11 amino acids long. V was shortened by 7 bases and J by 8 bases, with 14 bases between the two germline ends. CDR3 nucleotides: TGCAGTGTTATTGGGCTTCAAGGCTACACCTTC. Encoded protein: CSVIGLQGYTF.

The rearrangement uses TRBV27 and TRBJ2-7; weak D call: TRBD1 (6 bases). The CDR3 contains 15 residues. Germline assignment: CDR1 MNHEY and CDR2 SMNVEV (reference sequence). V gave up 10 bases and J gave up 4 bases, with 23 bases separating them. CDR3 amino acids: CATSPGAADPYEQYF. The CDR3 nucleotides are TGTGCCACCTCCCCAGGGGCAGCGGATCCATACGAGCAGTACTTC.

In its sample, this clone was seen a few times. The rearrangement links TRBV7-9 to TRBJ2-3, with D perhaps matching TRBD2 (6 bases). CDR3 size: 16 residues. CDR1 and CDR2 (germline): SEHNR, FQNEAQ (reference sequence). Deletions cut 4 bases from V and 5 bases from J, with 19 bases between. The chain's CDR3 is CASSSRGGGLGDTQYF. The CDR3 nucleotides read TGTGCCAGCAGCTCCCGGGGAGGAGGTTTGGGAGATACGCAGTATTTT.

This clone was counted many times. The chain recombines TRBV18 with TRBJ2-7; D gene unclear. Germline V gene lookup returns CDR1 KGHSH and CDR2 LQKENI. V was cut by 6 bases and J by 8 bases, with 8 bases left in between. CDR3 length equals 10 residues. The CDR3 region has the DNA TGTGCCAGCTCGGGCAGCAAGCAGTACTTC. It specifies CASSGSKQYF.

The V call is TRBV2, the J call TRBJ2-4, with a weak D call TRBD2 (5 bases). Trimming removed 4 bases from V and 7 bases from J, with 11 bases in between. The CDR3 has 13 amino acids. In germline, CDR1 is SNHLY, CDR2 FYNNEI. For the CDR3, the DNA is TGTGCCAGCAGTGCCTTCGAGGGTAACATTCAGTACTTC. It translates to CASSAFEGNIQYF.

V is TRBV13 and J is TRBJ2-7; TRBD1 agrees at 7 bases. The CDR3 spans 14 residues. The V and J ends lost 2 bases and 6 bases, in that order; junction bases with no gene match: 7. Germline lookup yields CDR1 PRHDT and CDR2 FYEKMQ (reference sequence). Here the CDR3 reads CASSLTDRAPEQYF. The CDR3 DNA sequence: TGTGCCAGCAGCTTAACCGACAGGGCACCCGAGCAGTACTTC. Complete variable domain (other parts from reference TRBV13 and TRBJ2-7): AAGVIQSPRHLIKEKRETATLKCYPIPRHDTVYWYQQGPGQDPQFLISFYEKMQSDKGSIPDRFSAQQFSDYHSELNMSSLELGDSALYFCASSLTDRAPEQYFGPGTRLTVT.

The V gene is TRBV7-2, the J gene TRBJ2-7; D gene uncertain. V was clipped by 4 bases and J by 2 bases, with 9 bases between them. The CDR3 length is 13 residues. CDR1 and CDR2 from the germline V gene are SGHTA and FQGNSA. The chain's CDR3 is CASSSLLPYEQYF. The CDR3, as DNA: TGTGCCAGCAGCTCCCTCCTACCCTACGAGCAGTACTTC. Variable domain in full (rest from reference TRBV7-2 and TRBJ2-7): GAGVSQSPSNKVTEKGKDVELRCDPISGHTALYWYRQSLGQGLEFLIYFQGNSAPDKSGLPSDRFSAERTGGSVSTLTIQRTQQEDSAVYLCASSSLLPYEQYFGPGTRLTVT.

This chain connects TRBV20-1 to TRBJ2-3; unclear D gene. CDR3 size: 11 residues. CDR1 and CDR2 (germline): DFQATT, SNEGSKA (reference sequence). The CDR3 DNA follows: TGCAGCCATCAGGGCACAGATACGCAGTATTTT. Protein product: CSHQGTDTQYF.

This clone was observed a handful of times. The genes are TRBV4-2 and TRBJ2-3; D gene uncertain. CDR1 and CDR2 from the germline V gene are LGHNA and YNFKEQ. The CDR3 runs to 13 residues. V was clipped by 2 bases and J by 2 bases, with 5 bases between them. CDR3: CASSQQFTDTQYF. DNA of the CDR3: TGTGCCAGCAGCCAACAGTTCACAGATACGCAGTATTTT.

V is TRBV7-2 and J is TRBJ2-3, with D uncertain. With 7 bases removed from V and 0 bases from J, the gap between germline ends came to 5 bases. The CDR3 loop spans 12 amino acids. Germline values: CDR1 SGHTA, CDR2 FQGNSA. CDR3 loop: CASKSSTDTQYF. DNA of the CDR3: TGTGCCAGCAAGAGTAGCACAGATACGCAGTATTTT.

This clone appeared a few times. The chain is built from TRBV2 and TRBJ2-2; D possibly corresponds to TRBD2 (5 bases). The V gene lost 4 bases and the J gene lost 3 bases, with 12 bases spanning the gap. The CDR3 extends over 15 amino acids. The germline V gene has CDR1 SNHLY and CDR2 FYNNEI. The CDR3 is CASSVGSRDTGELFF. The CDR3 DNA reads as TGTGCCAGCAGTGTTGGGAGTCGGGACACCGGGGAGCTGTTTTTT.

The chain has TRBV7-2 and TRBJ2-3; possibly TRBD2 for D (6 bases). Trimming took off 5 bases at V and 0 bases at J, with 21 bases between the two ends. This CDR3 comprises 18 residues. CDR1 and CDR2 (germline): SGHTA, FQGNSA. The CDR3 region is CASSLMGQGRGSTDTQYF. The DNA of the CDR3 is TGTGCCAGCAGCCTAATGGGGCAGGGTCGGGGGAGCACAGATACGCAGTATTTT.

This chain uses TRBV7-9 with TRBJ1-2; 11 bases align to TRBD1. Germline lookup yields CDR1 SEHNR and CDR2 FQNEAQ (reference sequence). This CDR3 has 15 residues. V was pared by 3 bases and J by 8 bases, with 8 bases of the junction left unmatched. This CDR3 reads CASSFPGQGANGYTF. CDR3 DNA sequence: TGTGCCAGCAGCTTCCCTGGACAGGGGGCGAACGGCTACACCTTC.

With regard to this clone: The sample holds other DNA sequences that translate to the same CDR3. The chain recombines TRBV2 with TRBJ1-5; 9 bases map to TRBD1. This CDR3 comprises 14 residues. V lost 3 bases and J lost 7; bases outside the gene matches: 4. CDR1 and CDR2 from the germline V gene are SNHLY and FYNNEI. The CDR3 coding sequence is TGTGCCAGCAGTGACCGGGACAGGGCACAGCCCCAGCATTTT. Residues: CASSDRDRAQPQHF.

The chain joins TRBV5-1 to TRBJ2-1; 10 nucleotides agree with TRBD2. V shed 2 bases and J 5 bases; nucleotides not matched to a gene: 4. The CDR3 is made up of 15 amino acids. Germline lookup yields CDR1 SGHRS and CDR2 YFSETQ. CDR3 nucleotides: TGCGCCAGCAGCTTAACTAGCGGGGCCGACAATGAGCAGTTCTTC. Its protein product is CASSLTSGADNEQFF.

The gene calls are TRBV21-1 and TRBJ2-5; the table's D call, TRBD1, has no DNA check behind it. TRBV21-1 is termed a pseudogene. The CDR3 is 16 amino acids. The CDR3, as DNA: TGTGCCAGCAGCAAAGAGTGGGTGGTGTGGGCGGAGACCCAGTACTTC. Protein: CASSKEWVVWAETQYF.

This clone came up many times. The CDR3 reads CASSETRADTQYF. In nucleotides, the CDR3 is TGTGCCAGCAGTGAAACTAGGGCAGATACGCAGTATTTT. This rearrangement joins TRBV25-1 to TRBJ2-3; possible D gene TRBD2, 5 bases. V lost 2 bases and J lost 4, with 7 bases in between. CDR3 length equals 13 residues. In germline, CDR1 is MGHDK, CDR2 SYGVNS.

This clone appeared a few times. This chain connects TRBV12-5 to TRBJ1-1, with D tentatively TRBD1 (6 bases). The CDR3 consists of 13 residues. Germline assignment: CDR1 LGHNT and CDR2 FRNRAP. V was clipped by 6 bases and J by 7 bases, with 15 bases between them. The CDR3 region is CASGHGGGLEAFF. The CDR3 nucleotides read TGTGCTAGTGGCCATGGCGGGGGGCTTGAAGCTTTCTTT.

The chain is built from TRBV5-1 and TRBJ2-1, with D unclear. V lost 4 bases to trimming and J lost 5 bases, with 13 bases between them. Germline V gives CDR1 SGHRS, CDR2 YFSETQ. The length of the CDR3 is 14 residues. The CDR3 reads CASSPRLADNEQFF. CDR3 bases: TGCGCCAGCAGCCCCCGTTTGGCTGACAATGAGCAGTTCTTC.